This T cell receptor beta chain comes out of a study of cytomegalovirus exposure and HLA in healthy donors. Broader study findings: Highest at DRB1 and lowest at HLA-C, TCR association rates differed among HLA loci in a later analysis.

V lost 6 bases to trimming and J lost 8 bases; unmatched junction nucleotides: 12. Germline CDR1 and CDR2: SEHNR and FQNEAQ (reference sequence). The CDR3 is made up of 15 amino acids. The study ran its PCR with 60 Vbeta and 13 Jbeta primers. Produced via immunoSEQ multiplex PCR; TCRdb's table is partial and in-frame only. The sample holds tens of thousands of clones, more than 75% seen once. Comments on this clone: Its target is not known.

The chain combines TRBV7-9 with TRBJ1-4; 7 bases match TRBD1. Sequenced sample: PBMCs. The receptor comes from a male donor in good health and CMV-seronegative. The CDR3 spells CASRPSLTGYEKLFF. The DNA for the CDR3 is TGTGCCAGCAGGCCATCCCTGACAGGGTACGAAAAACTGTTTTTT.